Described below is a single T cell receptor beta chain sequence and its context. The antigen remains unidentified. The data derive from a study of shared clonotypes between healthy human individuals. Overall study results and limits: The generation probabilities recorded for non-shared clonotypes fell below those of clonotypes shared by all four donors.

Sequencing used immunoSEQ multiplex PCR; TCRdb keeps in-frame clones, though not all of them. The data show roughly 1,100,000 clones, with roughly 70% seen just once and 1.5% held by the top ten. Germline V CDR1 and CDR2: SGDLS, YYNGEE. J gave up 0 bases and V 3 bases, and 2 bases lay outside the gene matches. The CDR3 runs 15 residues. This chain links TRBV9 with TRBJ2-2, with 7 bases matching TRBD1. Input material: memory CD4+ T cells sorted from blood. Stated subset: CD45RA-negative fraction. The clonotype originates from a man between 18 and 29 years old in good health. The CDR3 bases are TGTGCCAGCAGCGACGGACAGGCGAACACCGGGGAGCTGTTTTTT. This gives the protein CASSDGQANTGELFF.